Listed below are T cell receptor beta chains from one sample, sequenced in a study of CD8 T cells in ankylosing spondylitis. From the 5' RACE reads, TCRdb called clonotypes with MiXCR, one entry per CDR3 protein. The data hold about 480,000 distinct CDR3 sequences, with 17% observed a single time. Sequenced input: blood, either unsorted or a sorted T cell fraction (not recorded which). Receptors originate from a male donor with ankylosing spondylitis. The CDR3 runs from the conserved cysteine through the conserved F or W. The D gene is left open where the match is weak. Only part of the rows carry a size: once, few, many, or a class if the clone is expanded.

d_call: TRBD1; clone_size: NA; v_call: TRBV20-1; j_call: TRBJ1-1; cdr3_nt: TGCAGTGCCCTGGGACAGGGGGCTGAAGCTTTCTTT; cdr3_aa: CSALGQGAEAFF
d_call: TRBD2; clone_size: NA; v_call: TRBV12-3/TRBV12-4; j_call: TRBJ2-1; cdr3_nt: TGTGCCAGCAGTTTATCCCGGGGTAGCGGGGGGCCAAGGGTCTTC; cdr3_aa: CASSLSRGSGGPRVF
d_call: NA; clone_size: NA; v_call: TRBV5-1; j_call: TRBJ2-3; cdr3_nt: TGCGCCAGCAGCGGGGGGAGGTCCAGAGATACGCAGTATTTT; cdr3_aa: CASSGGRSRDTQYF
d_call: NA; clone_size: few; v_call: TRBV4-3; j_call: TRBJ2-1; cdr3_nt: TGCGCCAGCAGCCAAGAGGTTGGGTTGTCCTACAATGAGCAGTTCTTC; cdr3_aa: CASSQEVGLSYNEQFF
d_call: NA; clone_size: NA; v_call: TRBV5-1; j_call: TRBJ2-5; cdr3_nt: TGCGCCAGCAGCTTGCAGGGGCCCCAAGAGACCCAGTACTTC; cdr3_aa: CASSLQGPQETQYF
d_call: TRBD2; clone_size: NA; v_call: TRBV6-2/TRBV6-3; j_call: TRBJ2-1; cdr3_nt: TGTGCCAGCAGTCGGATCCGGACTAGGACGGGAAATGAGCAGTTCTTC; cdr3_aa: CASSRIRTRTGNEQFF
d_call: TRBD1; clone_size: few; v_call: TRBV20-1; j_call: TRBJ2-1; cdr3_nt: TGCAGTGCCATCTCGGGGACAGGGTGGAATGAGCAGTTCTTC; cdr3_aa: CSAISGTGWNEQFF
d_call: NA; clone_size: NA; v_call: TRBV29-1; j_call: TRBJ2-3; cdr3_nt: TGCAGCGTTGAAGATATCTGGTTCACAGATACGCAGTATTTT; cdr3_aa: CSVEDIWFTDTQYF
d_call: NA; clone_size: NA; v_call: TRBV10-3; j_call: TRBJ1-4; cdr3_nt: TGTGCCATCAGTGAGTCCGGAGGGAGGGAAAAACTGTTTTTT; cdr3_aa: CAISESGGREKLFF
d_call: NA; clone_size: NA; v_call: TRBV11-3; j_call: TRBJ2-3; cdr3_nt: TGTGCCAGCAGACAAGGCCGGGGCACAGATACGCAGTATTTT; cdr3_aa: CASRQGRGTDTQYF
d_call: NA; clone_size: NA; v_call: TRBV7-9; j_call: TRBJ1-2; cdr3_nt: TGTGCCAGCAGCTTCTACCCCTATGGCTACACCTTC; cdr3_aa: CASSFYPYGYTF
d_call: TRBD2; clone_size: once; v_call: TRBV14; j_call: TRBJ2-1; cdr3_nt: TGTGCCAGCAGCCCCCGGACTAGCGGGGGAGCTGAGCAGTTCTTC; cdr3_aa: CASSPRTSGGAEQFF
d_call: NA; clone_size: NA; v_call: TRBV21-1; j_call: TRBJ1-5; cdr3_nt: TGTGCCAGCACAAAGGAAGGGAGCAATCAGCCCCAGCATTTT; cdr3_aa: CASTKEGSNQPQHF
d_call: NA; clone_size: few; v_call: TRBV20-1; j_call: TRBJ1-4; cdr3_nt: TGCAGTGCGAAAAGAGACGTGAACGGAAAACTGTTTTTT; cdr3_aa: CSAKRDVNGKLFF
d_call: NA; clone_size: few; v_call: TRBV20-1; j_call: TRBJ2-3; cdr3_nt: TGCAGTGCTCCGAACTACAGGGTAGACACAGATACGCAGTATTTT; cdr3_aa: CSAPNYRVDTDTQYF
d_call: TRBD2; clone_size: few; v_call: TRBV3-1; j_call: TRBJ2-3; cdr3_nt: TGTGCCAGCAGCCAAGACGGGGGGGCCTGGGATACGCAGTATTTT; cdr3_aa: CASSQDGGAWDTQYF
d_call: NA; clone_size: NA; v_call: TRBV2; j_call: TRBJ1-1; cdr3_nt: TGTGCCAGCAGACGACAGAGCAAGAACACTGAAGCTTTCTTT; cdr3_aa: CASRRQSKNTEAFF
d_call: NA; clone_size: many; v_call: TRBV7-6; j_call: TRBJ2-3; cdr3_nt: TGTGCCAGCAGCTCGTATGTCGGCACAGATACGCAGTATTTT; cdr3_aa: CASSSYVGTDTQYF
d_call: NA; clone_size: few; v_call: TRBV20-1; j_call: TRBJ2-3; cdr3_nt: TGCAGTGCTAGAACCACAGGGTTTGGCACAGATACGCAGTATTTT; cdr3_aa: CSARTTGFGTDTQYF
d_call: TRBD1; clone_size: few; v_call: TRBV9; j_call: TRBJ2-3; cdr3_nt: TGTGCCAGCAGCGTAGAACAGGGGATCGGGCCGGGCACAGATACGCAGTATTTT; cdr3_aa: CASSVEQGIGPGTDTQYF
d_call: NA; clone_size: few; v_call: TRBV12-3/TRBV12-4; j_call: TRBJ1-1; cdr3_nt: TGTGCCAGCAGTTTACGAGGATCGAACACTGAAGTTTTCTTT; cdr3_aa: CASSLRGSNTEVFF
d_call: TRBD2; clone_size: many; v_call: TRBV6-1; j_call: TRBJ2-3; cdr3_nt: TGTGCCAGTAGCGGGAGGGCCCCAGATACGCAGTATTTT; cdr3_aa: CASSGRAPDTQYF
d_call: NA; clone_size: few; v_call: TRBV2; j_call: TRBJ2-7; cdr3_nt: TGTGCCAGCGGTCCCTCAGCGGAGCAGTACGGAGAGCAGTACTTC; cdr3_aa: CASGPSAEQYGEQYF
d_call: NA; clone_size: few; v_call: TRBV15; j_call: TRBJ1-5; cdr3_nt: TGTGCCACCAGCAGAGCCCCGACAGGTTCTTATCAGCCCCAGCATTTT; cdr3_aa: CATSRAPTGSYQPQHF
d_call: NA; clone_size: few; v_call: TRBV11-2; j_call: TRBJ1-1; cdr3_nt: TGTGCCAGCAGCTTAGGGAACAGGAGGGACACTGAAGCTTTCTTT; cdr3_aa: CASSLGNRRDTEAFF
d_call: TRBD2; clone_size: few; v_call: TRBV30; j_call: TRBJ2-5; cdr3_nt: TGTGCCTGGACCTCGACTAGCGGGAAGAAAGAGACCCAGTACTTC; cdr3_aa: CAWTSTSGKKETQYF
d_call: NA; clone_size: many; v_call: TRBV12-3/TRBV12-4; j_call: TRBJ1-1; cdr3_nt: TGTGCCAGCATTAAACAGGAAAACACTGAAGCTTTCTTT; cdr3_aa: CASIKQENTEAFF
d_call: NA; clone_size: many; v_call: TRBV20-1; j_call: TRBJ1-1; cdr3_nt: TGCAGTGCTCGGATCCAGGGTAGGGGGACTGAAGCTTTCTTT; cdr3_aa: CSARIQGRGTEAFF
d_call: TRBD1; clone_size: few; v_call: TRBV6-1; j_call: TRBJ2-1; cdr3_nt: TGTGCCAGCAGTCCACAGGCGAGACAGGGAAGTATCGGGGAGCAGTTCTTC; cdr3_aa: CASSPQARQGSIGEQFF
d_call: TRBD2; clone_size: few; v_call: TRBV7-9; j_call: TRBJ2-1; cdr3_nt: TGTGCCAGCTTAAGGTCCTCCGGGACTAGCGAGGATGAGCAGTTCTTC; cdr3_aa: CASLRSSGTSEDEQFF
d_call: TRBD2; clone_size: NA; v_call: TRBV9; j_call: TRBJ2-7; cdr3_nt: TGTGCCAGCAGCGAGGGGACTAGCGGGAGTAGGGAGCAGTGCTTC; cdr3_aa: CASSEGTSGSREQCF
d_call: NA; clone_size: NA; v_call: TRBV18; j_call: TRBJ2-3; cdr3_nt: TGTGCCAGCTCACCCCTACAGGTCGCCACAGATACGCAGTATTTT; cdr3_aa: CASSPLQVATDTQYF
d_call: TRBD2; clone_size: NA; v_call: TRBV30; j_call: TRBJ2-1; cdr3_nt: TGTGCCTGGAGTCCCGGACTAGCACGGTCTGAGCAGTTCTTC; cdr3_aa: CAWSPGLARSEQFF
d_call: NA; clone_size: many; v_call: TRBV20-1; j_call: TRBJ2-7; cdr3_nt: TGCAGTGCTAGCGGGGCCACCTACGAGCAGTACTTC; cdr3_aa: CSASGATYEQYF
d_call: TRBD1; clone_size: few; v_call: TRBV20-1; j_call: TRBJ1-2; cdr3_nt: TGCAGTGCCGAGCAGGGACAGCCCGAAGTAGGCTACACCTTC; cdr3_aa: CSAEQGQPEVGYTF
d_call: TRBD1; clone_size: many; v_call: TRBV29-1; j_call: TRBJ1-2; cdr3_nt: TGCAGCGCCTCCGGGACAGGGTATTTACATGGCTACACCTTC; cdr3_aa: CSASGTGYLHGYTF
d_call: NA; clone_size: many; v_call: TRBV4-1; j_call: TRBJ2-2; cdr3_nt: TGCGCCAGCAACCAACCCGGGAGAGACGCCGGGGAGCTGTTTTTT; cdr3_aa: CASNQPGRDAGELFF
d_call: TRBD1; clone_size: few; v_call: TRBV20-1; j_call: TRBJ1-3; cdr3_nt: TGCAGTGCAAGCCCTTGGACAGGGCTGGAAAACACCATATATTTT; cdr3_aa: CSASPWTGLENTIYF
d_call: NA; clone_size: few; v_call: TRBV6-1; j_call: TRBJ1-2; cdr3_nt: TGTGCCAGCAGGGGGGACACCCACTATGGCTACACCTTC; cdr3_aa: CASRGDTHYGYTF
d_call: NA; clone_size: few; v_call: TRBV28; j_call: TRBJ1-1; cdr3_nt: TGTGCCAGCAGTTTTTGGGCAGGGGAGATGAACACTGAAGCTTTCTTT; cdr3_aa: CASSFWAGEMNTEAFF
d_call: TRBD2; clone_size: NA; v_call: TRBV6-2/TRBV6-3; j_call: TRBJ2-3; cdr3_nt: TGTGCCACCCGGGAGCGGGGGCGGGATACGCAGTATTTT; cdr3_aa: CATRERGRDTQYF
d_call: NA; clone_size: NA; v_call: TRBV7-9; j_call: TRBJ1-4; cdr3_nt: TGTGCCAGCAGCTTAGGGGAGGAAAAACTGTTTTTT; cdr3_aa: CASSLGEEKLFF
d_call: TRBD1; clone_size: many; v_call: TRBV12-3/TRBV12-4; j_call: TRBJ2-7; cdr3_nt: TGTGCCAGCAGTAACCGGGACAGGGTCCACGAGCAGTACTTC; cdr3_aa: CASSNRDRVHEQYF
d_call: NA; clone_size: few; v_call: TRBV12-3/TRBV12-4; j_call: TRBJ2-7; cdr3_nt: TGTGCCAGCAGTTTACGCAGGGCCTACGAGCAGTACTTC; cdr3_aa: CASSLRRAYEQYF
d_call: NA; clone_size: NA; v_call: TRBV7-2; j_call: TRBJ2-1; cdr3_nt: TGTGCCAGCAGCCCCCGGAGGTACAATGAGCAGTTCTTC; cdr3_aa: CASSPRRYNEQFF
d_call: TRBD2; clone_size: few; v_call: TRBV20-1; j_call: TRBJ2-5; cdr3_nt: TGCAGTGCTAGAGATAGCGGGAGGACCGGGGAGACCCAGTACTTC; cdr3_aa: CSARDSGRTGETQYF
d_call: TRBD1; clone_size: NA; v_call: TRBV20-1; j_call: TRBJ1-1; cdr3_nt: TGCAGTGAGTACAGGGGCACTGAAGCTTTCTTT; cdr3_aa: CSEYRGTEAFF